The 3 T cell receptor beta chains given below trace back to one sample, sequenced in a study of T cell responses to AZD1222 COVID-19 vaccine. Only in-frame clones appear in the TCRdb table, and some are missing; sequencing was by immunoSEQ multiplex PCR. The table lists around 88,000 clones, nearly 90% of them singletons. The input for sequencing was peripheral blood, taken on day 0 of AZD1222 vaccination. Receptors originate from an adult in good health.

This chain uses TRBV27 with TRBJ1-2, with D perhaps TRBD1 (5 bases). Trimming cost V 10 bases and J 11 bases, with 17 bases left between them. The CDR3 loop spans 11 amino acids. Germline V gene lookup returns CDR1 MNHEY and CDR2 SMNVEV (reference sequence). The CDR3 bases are TGTGCCACCTGGGGCAGGGAAAGATACACCTTC. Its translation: CATWGRERYTF.

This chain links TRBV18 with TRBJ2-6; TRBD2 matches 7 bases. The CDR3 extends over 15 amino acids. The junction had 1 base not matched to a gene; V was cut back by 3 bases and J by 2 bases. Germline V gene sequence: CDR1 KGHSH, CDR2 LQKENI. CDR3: CASSPGTTGANVLTF. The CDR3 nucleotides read TGTGCCAGCTCACCTGGGACTACTGGGGCCAACGTCCTGACTTTC.

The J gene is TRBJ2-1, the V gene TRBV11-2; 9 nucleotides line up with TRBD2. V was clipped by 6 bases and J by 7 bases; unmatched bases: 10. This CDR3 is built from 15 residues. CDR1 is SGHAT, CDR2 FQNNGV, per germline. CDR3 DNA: TGTGCCAGCAGTAGCTGGTCTAGCGGGGATAATGAGCAGTTCTTC. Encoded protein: CASSSWSSGDNEQFF.